The rows below give T cell receptor beta chains drawn from one sample of a study of PD-1 blockade in classical Hodgkin lymphoma. The data were produced by immunoSEQ multiplex PCR, yet TCRdb's version contains in-frame clones alone and is incomplete. In the table there are around 41,000 clones, over 65% of which are singletons. The material sequenced was peripheral blood mononuclear cells (PBMCs), taken at baseline. Every receptor here comes from a human donor with classical Hodgkin lymphoma. The CDR3 runs from the conserved cysteine through the conserved F or W. The D gene is left open where the match is weak. Rows give clone size only sometimes, using once, few, many, or a class for an expanded clone.

TRBV28	TRBJ1-1	.	.	TGTGCCAGCATCCACCCCGAGGGGGAGGGCGGATGGAACACTGAAGCTTTCTTT	CASIHPEGEGGWNTEAFF
TRBV7-9	TRBJ1-2	.	.	TGTGCCAGCAGCTTAGAGGTCACGACGGGTGGCTACACCTTC	CASSLEVTTGGYTF
TRBV15	TRBJ2-7	.	TRBD1	TGTGCCACCAGCAGAGTCCCAGGGGGCGTTTACGAGCAGTACTTC	CATSRVPGGVYEQYF
TRBV6-5	TRBJ2-7	.	.	TGTGCCAGTGGGTCCTACGAGCAGTACTTC	CASGSYEQYF
TRBV7-2	TRBJ2-7	few	.	TGTGCCAGCAGCTTAGGCCCGGCAATCTACGACTTC	CASSLGPAIYDF
TRBV29-1	TRBJ2-4	.	.	TGCAGCGTTGGGGCAGGGCAGACCATTCAGTACTTC	CSVGAGQTIQYF
TRBV28	TRBJ2-3	.	.	TGTGCCAGCAGTGCCCACCCCCCCCTGAATACGCAGTATTTT	CASSAHPPLNTQYF
TRBV2	TRBJ2-1	.	TRBD2	TGTGCCAGCAGTGGACGGAGCGGGAGAGGTAATGAGCAGTTCTTC	CASSGRSGRGNEQFF
TRBV11-3	TRBJ1-1	once	.	TGTGCCAGCAGCTTTGACGTGAACACTGAAGCTTTCTTT	CASSFDVNTEAFF
TRBV7-8	TRBJ1-4	few	TRBD1	TGTGCCAGCAGCCCCCGAGTGGGACAGGGGGCAGGAGAAAAACTGTTTTTT	CASSPRVGQGAGEKLFF
TRBV4-3	TRBJ2-5	few	TRBD1	TGCGCCAGCAGCCAACAACAGGGGGGCTGGGGGACCCAGTACTTC	CASSQQQGGWGTQYF
TRBV15	TRBJ2-7	once	TRBD1	TGTGCCACCAGCAGATACGGACAGGGCTACGAGCAGTACTTC	CATSRYGQGYEQYF
TRBV2	TRBJ1-5	medium-sized	.	TGTGCCAGCAGTACAGCTCTGGACGTGGCCCAGCATTTT	CASSTALDVAQHF